This paragraph covers one T cell receptor beta chain sequence. The germline gives CDR1 SGHRS, CDR2 YFSETQ. Between the trimmed V and J ends, which lost 4 bases and 1 base, there was a span of 14 bases. This CDR3 is built from 15 residues. This sample was taken from a study of control samples from healthy donors and cancer patients. Sequencing was performed with immunoSEQ multiplex PCR; in TCRdb, only in-frame clones are kept and a portion is missing. This sample has more than 85,000 clones, with 85% to 90% found just once. Material for sequencing was PBMCs. V gene TRBV5-1 combines with J gene TRBJ1-1; D is perhaps TRBD1 (6 bases). This TCR came from a woman in her fifties or sixties with lung cancer. The CDR3 reads CASSPLMTGNTEAFF. Here the CDR3 DNA reads TGCGCCAGCAGCCCCCTAATGACAGGGAACACTGAAGCTTTCTTT.